One sample yielded the 6 T cell receptor beta chains listed below, sequenced in a study of T-cell reconstitution after alpha-beta-depleted transplantation in children. Preparing the TCRbeta library involved the use of unique molecular identifiers. TCRdb ran MiXCR on the PCR reads and lists one entry per CDR3 protein. Here the sample spans hundreds of thousands of distinct CDR3 sequences, 13% being singletons. This material consisted of PBMCs, mostly from graft donor cells, taken 360 days after TCRalphabeta/CD19-depleted stem cell transplant. Source of these receptors: a male patient under 18 who had a stem cell transplant for acute myeloid leukemia, so the T cells may come from the graft donor.

For the CDR3, the DNA is TGTGCCACCAGCAGAGATAAGGCTAGCGGGAGTTCTAGCACAGATACGCAGTATTTT. Encoded protein: CATSRDKASGSSSTDTQYF. The chain is built from TRBV15 and TRBJ2-3; 10 positions match TRBD2. This CDR3 is 19 amino acids long. Trimming cost V 0 bases and J 0 bases; bases outside gene matches: 9. Germline loops: CDR1 LNHNV, CDR2 YYDKDF (reference sequence).

This clonotype was recorded a few times. The rearrangement uses TRBV3-1 and TRBJ2-1; 8 bases agree with TRBD2. Trimming at V came to 4 bases and at J to 4 bases, leaving 15 bases not matched to a gene. CDR3 length: 18 residues. Germline V gives CDR1 LGHDT, CDR2 YNNKEL (reference sequence). The CDR3 sequence is CASSRILISGASYNEQFF. CDR3 DNA: TGTGCCAGCAGCCGAATACTAATTAGCGGGGCGAGTTACAATGAGCAGTTCTTC.

The rearrangement joins TRBV14 to TRBJ2-1, with 15 positions matching TRBD2. Germline assignment: CDR1 SGHDN and CDR2 FVKESK. The CDR3 contains 19 residues. Trimming cost V 5 bases and J 7 bases; bases outside gene matches: 15. The CDR3: CASSDPGLAGGKVMNEQFF. The CDR3 region has the DNA TGTGCCAGCAGCGATCCGGGACTAGCGGGAGGAAAGGTCATGAATGAGCAGTTCTTC.

J is TRBJ1-6 and V is TRBV7-9; D ambiguous. The CDR3 is made up of 13 amino acids. The V end lost 3 bases, the J end lost 6 bases, and 6 bases lay between the germline ends. Germline V gene sequence: CDR1 SEHNR, CDR2 FQNEAQ (reference sequence). CDR3: CASSLGINSPLHF. CDR3 coding DNA: TGTGCCAGCAGCTTGGGGATTAATTCACCCCTCCACTTT.

This clonotype was detected ten times or more. The chain has TRBV7-2 and TRBJ2-7; 7 nucleotides agree with TRBD2. Germline CDR1 SGHTA, CDR2 FQGNSA. J lost 0 bases, V lost 3 bases, and 5 bases had no gene match. The CDR3 length is 15 residues. CDR3 nucleotides: TGTGCCAGCAGCTTGGACGGGACTAACTCCTACGAGCAGTACTTC. This translates into CASSLDGTNSYEQYF.

In its sample, this clonotype was seen many times. As DNA, the CDR3 is TGCAGTGCTAGCGCACTAGCGGGATCAGATACGCAGTATTTT. It encodes CSASALAGSDTQYF. This rearrangement joins TRBV20-1 to TRBJ2-3; 10 bases map to TRBD2. CDR3 length: 14 amino acids. With V trimmed by 3 bases and J by 4 bases, 4 bases remained unmatched. Germline V gene lookup returns CDR1 DFQATT and CDR2 SNEGSKA (reference sequence).